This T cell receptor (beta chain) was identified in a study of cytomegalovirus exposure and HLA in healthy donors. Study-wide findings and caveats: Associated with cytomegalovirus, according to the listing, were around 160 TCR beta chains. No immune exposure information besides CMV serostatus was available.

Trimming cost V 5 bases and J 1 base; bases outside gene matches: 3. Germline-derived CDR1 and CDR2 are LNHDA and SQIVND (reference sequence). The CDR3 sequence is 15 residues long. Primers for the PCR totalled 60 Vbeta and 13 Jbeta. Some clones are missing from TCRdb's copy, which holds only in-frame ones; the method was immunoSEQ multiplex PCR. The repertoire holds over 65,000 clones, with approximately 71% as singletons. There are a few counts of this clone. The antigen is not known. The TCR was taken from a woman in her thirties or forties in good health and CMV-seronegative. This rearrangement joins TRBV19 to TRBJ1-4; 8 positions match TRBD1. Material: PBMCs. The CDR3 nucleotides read TGTGCCAGTAGTGAGGGGACAGGAACTAATGAAAAACTGTTTTTT. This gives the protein CASSEGTGTNEKLFF.